This T cell receptor beta chain originates from a study of blood T cell repertoires in COVID-19. Study as a whole: From the United States, Italy and Spain came samples of acute and convalescent COVID-19. PBMCs, B-cell-depleted T cells, or T cells were the source of the cDNA or gDNA that made up the material.

As processed by the authors: Estimation of nucleated cell counts was performed using reference gene primer amplification. TCRdb's table, derived via immunoSEQ multiplex PCR, lists solely in-frame clones and lacks some. The DNA was the basis for D and trimming; V, J and clone size are from that table. In the table there are tens of thousands of clones, around 76% of which are singletons. Material for sequencing was peripheral blood. The clonotype originates from a human donor in a cohort sampled during active COVID-19.

The CDR3 loop reads CASSQGGDQPQHF. The CDR3 nucleotides read TGTGCCAGCAGCCAAGGTGGAGATCAGCCCCAGCATTTT. The V gene is TRBV3-1 (or the pseudogene TRBV3-2), the J gene TRBJ1-5; D is ambiguous. This CDR3 spans 13 amino acids. Germline CDR1 LGHDT, CDR2 YNNKEL (reference sequence). Trimming shortened V by 1 base and J by 5 bases, and 6 bases separated the two germline ends.